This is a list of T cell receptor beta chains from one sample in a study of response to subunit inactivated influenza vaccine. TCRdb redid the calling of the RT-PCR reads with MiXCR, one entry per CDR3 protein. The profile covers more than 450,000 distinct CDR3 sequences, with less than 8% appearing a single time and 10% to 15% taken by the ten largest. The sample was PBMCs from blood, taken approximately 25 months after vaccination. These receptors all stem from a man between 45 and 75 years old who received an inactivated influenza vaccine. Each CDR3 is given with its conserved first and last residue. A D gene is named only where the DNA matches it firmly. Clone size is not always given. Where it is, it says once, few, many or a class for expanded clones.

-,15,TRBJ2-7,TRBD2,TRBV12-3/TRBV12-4,CASSPAGILAYEQYF,TGTGCCAGCAGTCCAGCGGGAATCCTCGCCTACGAGCAGTACTTC
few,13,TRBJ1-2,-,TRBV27,CASRSPGVYGYTF,TGTGCCAGCAGATCACCGGGGGTCTATGGCTACACCTTC
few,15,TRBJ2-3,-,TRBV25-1,CASSDSALGGDTQYF,TGTGCCAGCAGTGATTCAGCCCTAGGGGGAGATACGCAGTATTTT
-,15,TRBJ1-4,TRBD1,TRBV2,CASSPRQGSNEKLFF,TGTGCCAGCAGCCCTCGACAGGGCTCTAATGAAAAACTGTTTTTT
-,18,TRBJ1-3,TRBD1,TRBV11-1,CASRPQGAPLFLRNTIYF,TGTGCCAGCAGGCCACAGGGGGCCCCTCTGTTTCTCAGGAACACCATATATTTT
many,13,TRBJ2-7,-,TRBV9,CASSPHEGHEQYF,TGTGCCAGCAGCCCTCATGAGGGTCACGAGCAGTACTTC
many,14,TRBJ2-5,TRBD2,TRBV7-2,CASSRATSDETQYF,TGTGCCAGCAGCCGAGCCACTAGCGACGAGACCCAGTACTTC
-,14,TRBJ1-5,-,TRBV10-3,CAISDGGFGQPQHF,TGTGCCATCAGTGACGGGGGGTTCGGTCAGCCCCAGCATTTT
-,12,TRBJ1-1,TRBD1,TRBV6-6,CASSQHRGEAFF,TGTGCCAGCAGTCAACACAGGGGGGAAGCTTTCTTT
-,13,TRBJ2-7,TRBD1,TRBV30,CAWGGQGSYEQYF,TGTGCCTGGGGGGGACAGGGGAGCTACGAGCAGTACTTC
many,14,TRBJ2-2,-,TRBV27,CASSLSGPAGELFF,TGTGCCAGCAGTTTATCCGGTCCAGCCGGGGAGCTGTTTTTT
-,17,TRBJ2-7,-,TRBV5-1,CASSLGGTSTSSYEQYF,TGCGCCAGCAGCTTGGGTGGGACCTCAACCAGCTCCTACGAGCAGTACTTC
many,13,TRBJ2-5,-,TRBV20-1,CSARQESQETQYF,TGCAGTGCCCGACAGGAGAGCCAAGAGACCCAGTACTTC
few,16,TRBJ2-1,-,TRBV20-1,CSARDEIGSAYNEQFF,TGCAGTGCTAGAGATGAAATTGGTAGCGCCTACAATGAGCAGTTCTTC
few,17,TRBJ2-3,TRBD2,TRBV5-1,CASSPLVAGGSTDTQYF,TGCGCCAGCAGCCCGCTGGTGGCGGGAGGCTCCACAGATACGCAGTATTTT
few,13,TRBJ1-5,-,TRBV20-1,CSAAGPSGQPQHF,TGCAGTGCTGCGGGGCCCTCGGGTCAGCCCCAGCATTTT
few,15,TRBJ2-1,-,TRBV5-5,CASSLGWREGGEQFF,TGTGCCAGCAGCTTGGGATGGCGGGAAGGAGGTGAGCAGTTCTTC
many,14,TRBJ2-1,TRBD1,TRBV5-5,CASSTGQSYNEQFF,TGTGCCAGCAGCACGGGACAGTCGTACAATGAGCAGTTCTTC
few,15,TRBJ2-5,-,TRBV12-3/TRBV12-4,CASSLDRAIQETQYF,TGTGCCAGCAGTTTAGACAGGGCTATACAAGAGACCCAGTACTTC
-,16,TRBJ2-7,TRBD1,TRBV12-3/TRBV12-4,CASSSGTGAASYEQYF,TGTGCCAGCAGTTCCGGGACAGGGGCGGCCTCCTACGAGCAGTACTTC
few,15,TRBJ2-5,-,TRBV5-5,CASSLSAVYQETQYF,TGTGCCAGCAGCTTGTCGGCGGTGTACCAAGAGACCCAGTACTTC
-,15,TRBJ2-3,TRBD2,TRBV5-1,CASSSLGRGTDTQYF,TGCGCCAGCAGCTCCCTAGGGAGGGGCACAGATACGCAGTATTTT
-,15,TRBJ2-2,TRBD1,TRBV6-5,CASSYSYRGYGELFF,TGTGCCAGCAGTTACTCGTACAGGGGGTACGGGGAGCTGTTTTTT